The following is a T cell receptor beta chain sequence with its context. The antigen is undetermined. PCR involved 60 Vbeta and 13 Jbeta primers. Assay used: immunoSEQ multiplex PCR; TCRdb lists only in-frame clones, some missing. This repertoire shows approximately 140,000 clones, roughly 83% found once; its top ten account for roughly 3.6%. This sample is drawn from a study of cytomegalovirus exposure and HLA in healthy donors. Study-wide results and limits: TCR beta V segments were, for the most part, productive about 87% or about 30% of the time in an earlier analysis. In a later analysis, the majority of CMV-associated beta chains seemingly showed HLA restriction. A later look showed TCR association rates differing by HLA locus, highest for DRB1 and lowest for HLA-C.

V was cut by 2 bases and J by 1 base, with 21 bases left in between. Germline values: CDR1 GTSNPN, CDR2 SVGIG (reference sequence). The length of the CDR3 is 17 residues. Donors in the study were healthy people who gave bone marrow. The rearrangement uses TRBV30 and TRBJ2-7, with a weak D call TRBD1 (6 bases). The receptor comes from a human donor in good health. The sequencing input was PBMCs. The CDR3 coding sequence is TGTGCCTGGAGTAAAGGGGGTTCACTATCAGATTCCTACGAGCAGTACTTC. It is translated as CAWSKGGSLSDSYEQYF.